This T cell receptor beta chain was identified in a study of CD8 T cells in ankylosing spondylitis. Study-level results: Apparently characteristic of ankylosing spondylitis blood was a TCR beta motif (roughly 8 highly homologous variants). Certain motif variants had earlier appeared in reactive arthritis synovial fluid and blood.

Libraries of TCR beta came from quantitative 5'-RACE with molecular barcodes. TCRdb reanalysed the 5' RACE reads using MiXCR and keeps one entry per CDR3 protein. The sample shows some 120,000 distinct CDR3 sequences, more than 6.5% of them seen only once. This clonotype was recorded at least ten times. Its antigen is not identified. Sequencing was carried out using blood, either unsorted or a sorted T cell fraction (not recorded which). This clonotype was sampled from a male donor with ankylosing spondylitis or in good health (not recorded which).

In DNA, the CDR3 is TGTGCCAGCAGTTTCTCAGGGATCTATGGCTACACCTTC. This encodes CASSFSGIYGYTF. This chain links TRBV28 with TRBJ1-2; possible D gene TRBD1, 5 bases. Trimming removed 3 bases from V and 4 bases from J, with 9 bases in between. CDR3 length equals 13 residues. CDR1 MDHEN and CDR2 SYDVKM come from the germline V gene.